Given below is one T cell receptor (beta chain) in context. The target antigen is unknown. PCR used 60 Vbeta primers and 13 Jbeta primers. Profiled with immunoSEQ multiplex PCR; TCRdb holds only in-frame clones, not every one. The data show approximately 120,000 clones, with 78% seen just once and about 11% held by the top ten. These data originate in a study of cytomegalovirus exposure and HLA in healthy donors. Study results and caveats: An Asian-associated ancestry cluster reportedly showed fewer N-insertions than the roughly 670-donor mean in a later analysis.

The CDR3 length is 13 residues. CDR1 is SEHNR and CDR2 is FQNEAQ in the germline V gene (reference sequence). V lost 5 bases and J lost 3; bases outside the gene matches: 3. Input material: PBMCs. This chain joins TRBV7-9 and TRBJ1-1; 7 bases fit TRBD1. The TCR comes from a man under 40 in good health and CMV-seropositive. In nucleotides, the CDR3 is TGTGCCAGCAGCACCCAGGGGGACACTGAAGCTTTCTTT. Translated: CASSTQGDTEAFF.